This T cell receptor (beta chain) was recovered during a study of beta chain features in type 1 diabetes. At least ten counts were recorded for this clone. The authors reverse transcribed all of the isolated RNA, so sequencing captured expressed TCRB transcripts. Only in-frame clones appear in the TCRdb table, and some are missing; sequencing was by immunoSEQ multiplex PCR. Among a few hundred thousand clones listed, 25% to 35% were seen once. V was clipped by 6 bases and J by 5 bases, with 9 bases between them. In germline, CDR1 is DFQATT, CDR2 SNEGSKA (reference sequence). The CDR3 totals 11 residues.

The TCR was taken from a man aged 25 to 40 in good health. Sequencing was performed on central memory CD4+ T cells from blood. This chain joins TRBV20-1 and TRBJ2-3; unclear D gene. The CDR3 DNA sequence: TGCAGTGCACAGATCCTAGATACGCAGTATTTT. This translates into CSAQILDTQYF.